Each of the 14 T cell receptor beta chains below was sequenced from the same sample in a study of blood T cell repertoires in COVID-19. The table came from immunoSEQ multiplex PCR; TCRdb's copy has only in-frame clones and leaves some out. The sample records under 200,000 clones, roughly four fifths being singletons. The sequenced material came from peripheral blood. These receptors came from a woman at least 80 years old with acute or convalescent COVID-19.

This clone was observed a few times. V is TRBV6-5 and J is TRBJ1-1; possible D gene TRBD1, 5 bases. Between the trimmed V and J ends, which lost 5 bases and 1 base, there was a span of 11 bases. The CDR3 spans 14 residues. The germline V gene encodes CDR1 MNHEY and CDR2 SVGAGI. CDR3 protein: CASSPPGQNTEAFF. As DNA, the CDR3 is TGTGCCAGCAGTCCCCCCGGACAGAACACTGAAGCTTTCTTT.

The gene calls are TRBV6-2 or TRBV6-3 and TRBJ2-7, with D tentatively TRBD2 (6 bases). V was cut by 5 bases and J by 0 bases, with 11 bases left in between. The germline gives CDR1 MNHEY, CDR2 SVGEGT. This CDR3 comprises 14 residues. The CDR3 nucleotides are TGTGCCAGCAGTATGTACGGGAGCTCCTACGAGCAGTACTTC. Protein: CASSMYGSSYEQYF.

The rearrangement links TRBV7-2 to TRBJ1-1; 8 positions agree with TRBD1. CDR1 and CDR2 from the germline V gene are SGHTA and FQGNSA. With V trimmed by 2 bases and J by 4 bases, 18 bases remained unmatched. The CDR3 runs 19 residues. This CDR3 reads CASSLSSTGGFTRLTEAFF. The CDR3 DNA reads as TGTGCCAGCAGCTTAAGTAGTACAGGGGGTTTTACCCGGCTCACTGAAGCTTTCTTT. Supplemented by reference TRBV7-2 and TRBJ1-1, the full variable domain reads GAGVSQSPSNKVTEKGKDVELRCDPISGHTALYWYRQSLGQGLEFLIYFQGNSAPDKSGLPSDRFSAERTGGSVSTLTIQRTQQEDSAVYLCASSLSSTGGFTRLTEAFFGQGTRLTVV.

The genes are TRBV5-1 and TRBJ2-3; 7 bases agree with TRBD2. Germline values: CDR1 SGHRS, CDR2 YFSETQ. The CDR3 is made up of 16 amino acids. The V gene end was trimmed by 4 bases and the J gene end by 1 base; junction bases not matched to a gene: 9. The CDR3 DNA reads TGCGCCAGCAGCCCCTCCGCGGCGGGAGGCACAGATACGCAGTATTTT. This encodes CASSPSAAGGTDTQYF.

The rearrangement uses TRBV7-8 and TRBJ1-6, with D maybe TRBD1 (6 bases). V shed 4 bases and J shed 13 bases, with 20 bases lying between them. Germline V gives CDR1 SGHVS, CDR2 FQNEAQ. The length of the CDR3 is 15 residues. The CDR3, as DNA: TGTGCCAGCAGCTATGGACAGACTGGGGTTGGGCCCCTCCACTTT. Translating it yields CASSYGQTGVGPLHF.

The sample holds a few counts of this clone. The chain carries TRBV7-2 and TRBJ1-2; maybe TRBD1 (5 bases). V gave up 0 bases and J gave up 2 bases, with 16 bases separating them. The CDR3 totals 17 residues. Germline V gene lookup returns CDR1 SGHTA and CDR2 FQGNSA. The CDR3 loop reads CASSLAGGNGGNYGYTF. The DNA for the CDR3 is TGTGCCAGCAGCTTAGCGGGAGGGAATGGGGGGAACTATGGCTACACCTTC.

A few counts support this clone. The genes are TRBV10-3 and TRBJ1-1; 7 nucleotides match TRBD1. Looked up from germline, CDR1 is ENHRY and CDR2 is SYGVKD. The CDR3 covers 15 residues. The ends lost 0 bases at V and 4 bases at J; junction bases unmatched: 5. This chain's CDR3 is CAISESTGAGTEAFF. In DNA form, the CDR3 reads TGTGCCATCAGTGAGTCCACAGGGGCCGGCACTGAAGCTTTCTTT.

This clone appeared once. This chain links TRBV19 with TRBJ1-2; D call uncertain. Germline lookup yields CDR1 LNHDA and CDR2 SQIVND (reference sequence). Trimming removed 5 bases from V and 6 bases from J, with 22 bases in between. The CDR3 totals 16 residues. The CDR3 loop reads CASSESRHDSRHGYTF. The CDR3 nucleotides read TGTGCCAGTAGTGAGTCTCGACACGATAGTAGACATGGCTACACCTTC. The variable domain in full, completed from reference TRBV19 and TRBJ1-2, reads DGGITQSPKYLFRKEGQNVTLSCEQNLNHDAMYWYRQDPGQGLRLIYYSQIVNDFQKGDIAEGYSVSREKKESFPLTVTSAQKNPTAFYLCASSESRHDSRHGYTFGSGTRLTVV.

DNA of the CDR3: TGTGCCAGCAGCTTAACTGCAGGATTGAACACTGAAGCTTTCTTT. Encoded protein: CASSLTAGLNTEAFF. The chain couples TRBV7-9 to TRBJ1-1, with D hard to call. The germline V and J ends were trimmed by 2 bases and 0 bases, with 10 bases remaining between them. Per the germline V gene, CDR1 is SEHNR and CDR2 is FQNEAQ (reference sequence). CDR3 length: 15 residues.

The rearrangement uses TRBV6-5 and TRBJ1-1; the D is unclear. V lost 0 bases, J lost 8 bases, and 7 bases lay in between. This CDR3 is 12 amino acids long. Germline assignment: CDR1 MNHEY and CDR2 SVGAGI. The CDR3 region is CASSYSGGEAFF. The CDR3 DNA sequence: TGTGCCAGCAGTTACTCTGGAGGGGAAGCTTTCTTT.

This chain uses TRBV7-9 with TRBJ1-1; D is possibly TRBD1 (5 bases). The V and J ends lost 7 bases and 1 base respectively, with 13 bases between them. Germline values: CDR1 SEHNR, CDR2 FQNEAQ (reference sequence). CDR3 length: 14 amino acids. CDR3 DNA: TGTGCCAGCACCCAAGACAGCCGGAACACTGAAGCTTTCTTT. This sequence encodes CASTQDSRNTEAFF.

The chain uses TRBV7-2 and TRBJ1-1; D is ambiguous. Between the trimmed V and J ends, which lost 4 bases and 5 bases, there was a span of 11 bases. This CDR3 has 13 amino acids. Germline assignment: CDR1 SGHTA and CDR2 FQGNSA. CDR3 bases: TGTGCCAGCAGCTCATCAGGCCAGACTGAAGCTTTCTTT. Its translation: CASSSSGQTEAFF.

The sample holds a few counts of this clone. The chain couples TRBV5-4 to TRBJ2-1; 7 bases are a match to TRBD1. CDR3 length: 16 amino acids. Germline V gene sequence: CDR1 SGHNT, CDR2 YYREEE (reference sequence). With 2 bases clipped from V and 4 bases from J, the junction kept 9 bases outside the gene matches. The CDR3 loop reads CASSFPGTVGYNEQFF. CDR3 nucleotide sequence: TGTGCCAGCAGCTTTCCCGGGACAGTCGGATACAATGAGCAGTTCTTC. The full variable domain, its missing parts supplied by reference TRBV5-4 and TRBJ2-1, is ETGVTQSPTHLIKTRGQQVTLRCSSQSGHNTVSWYQQALGQGPQFIFQYYREEENGRGNFPPRFSGLQFPNYSSELNVNALELDDSALYLCASSFPGTVGYNEQFFGPGTRLTVL.

The chain links TRBV5-8 to TRBJ1-4, with TRBD1 as a possible D gene (5 bases). Looked up from germline, CDR1 is SGHTS and CDR2 is YDEGEE. This CDR3 is 13 amino acids long. The germline V and J ends were trimmed by 1 base and 8 bases, with 9 bases remaining between them. The CDR3 here is CASSLPGREKLFF. The DNA of the CDR3 is TGTGCCAGCAGCTTGCCAGGGAGGGAAAAACTGTTTTTT.